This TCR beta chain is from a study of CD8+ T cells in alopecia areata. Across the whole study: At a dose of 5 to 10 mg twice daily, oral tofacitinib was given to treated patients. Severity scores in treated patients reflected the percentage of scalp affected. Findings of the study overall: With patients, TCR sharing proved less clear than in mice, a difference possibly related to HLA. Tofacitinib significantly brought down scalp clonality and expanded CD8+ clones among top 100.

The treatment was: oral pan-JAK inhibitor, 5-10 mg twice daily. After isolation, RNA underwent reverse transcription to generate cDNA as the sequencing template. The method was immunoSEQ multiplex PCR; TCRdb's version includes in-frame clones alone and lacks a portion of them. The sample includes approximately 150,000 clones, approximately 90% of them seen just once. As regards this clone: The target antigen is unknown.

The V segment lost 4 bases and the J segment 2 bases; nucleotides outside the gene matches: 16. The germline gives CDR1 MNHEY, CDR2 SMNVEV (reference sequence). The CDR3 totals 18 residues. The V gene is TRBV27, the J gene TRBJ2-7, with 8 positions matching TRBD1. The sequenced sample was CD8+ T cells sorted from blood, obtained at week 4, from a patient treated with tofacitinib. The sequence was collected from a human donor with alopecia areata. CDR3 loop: CASSSNTYRRDRPYEQYF. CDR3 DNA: TGTGCCAGCAGTTCCAATACCTACCGTCGGGACAGGCCCTACGAGCAGTACTTC.